One sample yielded the 23 T cell receptor beta chains listed below, sequenced in a study of T cell responses to AZD1222 COVID-19 vaccine. Generated by immunoSEQ multiplex PCR, the TCRdb table keeps only in-frame clones and is missing some. This sample has some 130,000 clones, with roughly 80% found just once. The sample consisted of peripheral blood, taken on day 0 of AZD1222 vaccination. The receptors derive from an adult in good health.

V usage is TRBV7-6 and J usage is TRBJ1-4; no clear D. Germline V gene lookup returns CDR1 SGHVS and CDR2 FNYEAQ. V was pared by 4 bases and J by 8 bases, with 14 bases between. The CDR3 totals 14 residues. The CDR3 here is CASSSPGFREKLFF. The CDR3 DNA reads TGTGCCAGCAGCTCGCCCGGTTTCCGGGAAAAACTGTTTTTT. Supplemented by reference TRBV7-6 and TRBJ1-4, the full variable domain reads GAGVSQSPRYKVTKRGQDVALRCDPISGHVSLYWYRQALGQGPEFLTYFNYEAQQDKSGLPNDRFSAERPEGSISTLTIQRTEQRDSAMYRCASSSPGFREKLFFGSGTQLSVL.

The rearrangement joins TRBV27 to TRBJ1-1; D may be TRBD1 (6 bases). The CDR3 consists of 11 residues. Germline-derived CDR1 and CDR2 are MNHEY and SMNVEV (reference sequence). The CDR3, as DNA: TGTGAAATAATGGGGGGCGGTGAAGCTTTCTTT. Translated: CEIMGGGEAFF.

The chain employs TRBV2 and TRBJ2-7; 7 nucleotides match TRBD1. The V segment lost 7 bases and the J segment 5 bases; nucleotides outside the gene matches: 11. The germline V gene has CDR1 SNHLY and CDR2 FYNNEI. The CDR3 sequence is 14 residues long. As DNA, the CDR3 is TGTGCCAGCATTCAAACCGGGACAGTAAACGAGCAGTACTTC. Protein product: CASIQTGTVNEQYF. Based on the CDR3 plus reference TRBV2 and TRBJ2-7, the full variable domain is EPEVTQTPSHQVTQMGQEVILRCVPISNHLYFYWYRQILGQKVEFLVSFYNNEISEKSEIFDDQFSVERPDGSNFTLKIRSTKLEDSAMYFCASIQTGTVNEQYFGPGTRLTVT.

Points on this clone: Relative to the germline gene, one junction end is altered; a read error may explain this. The CDR3 nucleotides are TGTGCCAGCACCCAAGGGAGGGGCGTTCAGCCCCAGCATTTT. Translation: CASTQGRGVQPQHF. The chain uses TRBV3-1 (or the pseudogene TRBV3-2) and TRBJ1-5; D possibly corresponds to TRBD1 (5 bases). This CDR3 has 14 residues. CDR1 LGHDT and CDR2 YNNKEL come from the germline V gene (reference sequence).

The genes are TRBV7-8 and TRBJ1-3; unclear D gene. Per germline, CDR1 SGHVS and CDR2 FQNEAQ. There are 13 residues in the CDR3. V lost 7 bases and J 4 bases, leaving 11 bases between the germline ends. The DNA of the CDR3 is TGTGCCAGCAAGCTCTCCGGCGGAAACACCATATATTTT. Its protein product is CASKLSGGNTIYF.

J is TRBJ2-5 and V is TRBV6-1, with D possibly being TRBD1 or TRBD2 (5 bases each). CDR3 length: 12 amino acids. Trimming removed 2 bases from V and 9 bases from J, with 10 bases in between. The germline gives CDR1 MNHNS, CDR2 SASEGT. CDR3 loop: CASSEWDPPQYF. In nucleotides, the CDR3 is TGTGCCAGCAGTGAATGGGACCCACCCCAGTACTTC.

The chain uses TRBV27 and TRBJ1-1; D remains unclear. Trimming removed 6 bases at V and 5 bases at J, with 16 bases between. CDR1 and CDR2 (germline): MNHEY, SMNVEV (reference sequence). The CDR3 totals 14 residues. CDR3 protein: CASSSRGRLTEAFF. The CDR3 nucleotides are TGTGCCAGCAGCTCCAGAGGACGCCTAACTGAAGCTTTCTTT.

A single count supports this clone. The chain employs TRBV30 and TRBJ1-5; 8 bases line up with TRBD1. V was clipped by 8 bases and J by 5 bases; unmatched bases: 8. The CDR3 totals 13 residues. Looked up from germline, CDR1 is GTSNPN and CDR2 is SVGIG (reference sequence). DNA for the CDR3: TGTGCCACCGGACAGGGAGGCGATCAGCCCCAGCATTTT. Translated, it gives CATGQGGDQPQHF.

The chain links TRBV6-1 to TRBJ1-1; D uncertain. CDR1 MNHNS and CDR2 SASEGT come from the germline V gene. Trimming left V 1 base short and J 1 base short, with 7 bases between. The CDR3 sequence is 14 residues long. The chain's CDR3 is CASSEDGRNTEAFF. Written as DNA, the CDR3 is TGTGCCAGCAGTGAAGATGGGAGGAACACTGAAGCTTTCTTT.

The CDR3 coding sequence is TGTGCCAGCAGCGCTGGGACAGTAGATAGCAATCAGCCCCAGCATTTT. Translating gives CASSAGTVDSNQPQHF. V usage is TRBV2 and J usage is TRBJ1-5, with 7 bases matching TRBD1. V lost 6 bases and J lost 0; bases outside the gene matches: 8. CDR1 and CDR2 (germline): SNHLY, FYNNEI. The CDR3 is made up of 16 amino acids.

The CDR3 loop reads CAWSFPVGGFNYGYTF. In DNA form, the CDR3 reads TGTGCCTGGAGTTTCCCAGTTGGTGGGTTTAACTATGGCTACACCTTC. The chain carries TRBV30 and TRBJ1-2; D gene ambiguous. Trimming took 2 bases from V and 1 from J, leaving 17 bases between them. Looked up from germline, CDR1 is GTSNPN and CDR2 is SVGIG (reference sequence). The CDR3 runs 16 residues.

CDR3 in amino acids: CSARRQGQAFF. The DNA for the CDR3 is TGCAGTGCTAGAAGACAGGGCCAAGCTTTCTTT. The chain has TRBV20-1 and TRBJ1-1, with 7 bases aligning to TRBD1. The CDR3 totals 11 residues. Germline V gives CDR1 DFQATT, CDR2 SNEGSKA (reference sequence). V shed 2 bases, J shed 9 bases, and the junction held 3 bases outside the gene matches.

The chain carries TRBV6-6 and TRBJ1-2; D is unclear. Germline-derived CDR1 and CDR2 are MNHNY and SVGAGI (reference sequence). V was trimmed by 5 bases and J by 5 bases, leaving 18 bases between them. The CDR3 spans 15 residues. CDR3 DNA sequence: TGTGCCAGCAGTACAAACGTGGGCCAACCTTATGGCTACACCTTC. This gives the protein CASSTNVGQPYGYTF.

The chain has TRBV10-3 and TRBJ1-6; the D is unclear. This CDR3 comprises 13 residues. Deletions cut 8 bases from V and 5 bases from J, with 10 bases between. Germline CDR1 ENHRY, CDR2 SYGVKD. The DNA for the CDR3 is TGTGCCATCCGAGCAGAGAATAATTCACCCCTCCACTTT. It specifies CAIRAENNSPLHF.

The chain uses TRBV10-3 and TRBJ1-1; D is ambiguous. This CDR3 spans 18 amino acids. CDR1 and CDR2 (germline): ENHRY, SYGVKD. Trimming removed 7 bases at V and 4 bases at J, with 28 bases between. CDR3 in amino acids: CAITPTTPGGGSSTEAFF. CDR3 coding DNA: TGTGCCATCACCCCCACGACACCTGGTGGCGGGTCGAGCACTGAAGCTTTCTTT.

The V gene is TRBV30, the J gene TRBJ1-5; 8 bases align to TRBD1. The CDR3 has 17 amino acids. Germline V lookup: CDR1 GTSNPN, CDR2 SVGIG (reference sequence). V shed 5 bases, J shed 3 bases, and the junction held 15 bases outside the gene matches. For the CDR3, the DNA is TGTGCCTGGGTCCCGTCAGGGGGCGGTAGGGTCAATCAGCCCCAGCATTTT. Translation: CAWVPSGGGRVNQPQHF. The variable domain in full, completed from reference TRBV30 and TRBJ1-5, reads SQTIHQWPATLVQPVGSPLSLECTVEGTSNPNLYWYRQAAGRGLQLLFYSVGIGQISSEVPQNLSASRPQDRQFILSSKKLLLSDSGFYLCAWVPSGGGRVNQPQHFGDGTRLSIL.

There are a few counts of this clone. The V gene is TRBV12-3 or TRBV12-4, the J gene TRBJ1-2; D gene unclear. The CDR3 sequence is 12 residues long. Deletions cut 2 bases from V and 3 bases from J, with 4 bases between. DNA of the CDR3: TGTGCCAGCAGTTTAAACCACTATGGCTACACCTTC. This translates into CASSLNHYGYTF.

To note about this clone: Sequence at one end of the junction differs from germline and may be a read error. The chain recombines TRBV12-3 or TRBV12-4 with TRBJ1-5; TRBD1 aligns across 10 bases. CDR3 length: 12 amino acids. Here the CDR3 DNA reads TGTGCCAGCAGTTTAGGGGACAGGGGCCCTTCATTT. It encodes CASSLGDRGPSF.

The chain employs TRBV28 and TRBJ2-1; no reliable D call. Germline loops: CDR1 MDHEN, CDR2 SYDVKM. This CDR3 has 16 residues. The germline V and J ends were trimmed by 6 bases and 6 bases, with 21 bases remaining between them. CDR3 residues: CASSPLTPSLSNEQFF. The CDR3 bases are TGTGCCAGCAGCCCTCTGACTCCCAGTTTGAGCAATGAGCAGTTCTTC.

This chain uses TRBV2 with TRBJ2-5; the D gene is possibly TRBD2 (5 bases). Germline CDR1 SNHLY, CDR2 FYNNEI. This CDR3 spans 14 amino acids. Between the trimmed V and J ends, which lost 3 bases and 5 bases, there was a span of 13 bases. CDR3 residues: CASSDVRGGETQYF. CDR3 in DNA: TGTGCCAGCAGTGATGTCCGGGGTGGGGAGACCCAGTACTTC.

The J gene is TRBJ1-2, the V gene TRBV12-3 or TRBV12-4, with D perhaps TRBD1 (5 bases). The V and J ends lost 3 bases and 4 bases respectively, with 9 bases between them. This CDR3 has 13 residues. CDR3 in amino acids: CASSLAGSYGYTF. CDR3 in DNA: TGTGCCAGCAGTTTGGCAGGGAGCTATGGCTACACCTTC.

The CDR3 nucleotides are TGTGCCACCAGGGTAGGGTCCTATGGCTACACCTTC. Protein sequence: CATRVGSYGYTF. This chain joins TRBV28 and TRBJ1-2; maybe TRBD1 (5 bases). Trimming removed 10 bases at V and 4 bases at J, with 13 bases between. The length of the CDR3 is 12 residues. The germline gives CDR1 MDHEN, CDR2 SYDVKM.

There are a few counts of this clone. DNA of the CDR3: TGTGCCAGCAGAAACTACGAGCAGTACTTC. It translates to CASRNYEQYF. The chain joins TRBV28 to TRBJ2-7; D remains ambiguous. Looked up from germline, CDR1 is MDHEN and CDR2 is SYDVKM. Trimming pared 6 bases from V and 3 bases from J, leaving 3 bases between. This CDR3 region has 10 residues.